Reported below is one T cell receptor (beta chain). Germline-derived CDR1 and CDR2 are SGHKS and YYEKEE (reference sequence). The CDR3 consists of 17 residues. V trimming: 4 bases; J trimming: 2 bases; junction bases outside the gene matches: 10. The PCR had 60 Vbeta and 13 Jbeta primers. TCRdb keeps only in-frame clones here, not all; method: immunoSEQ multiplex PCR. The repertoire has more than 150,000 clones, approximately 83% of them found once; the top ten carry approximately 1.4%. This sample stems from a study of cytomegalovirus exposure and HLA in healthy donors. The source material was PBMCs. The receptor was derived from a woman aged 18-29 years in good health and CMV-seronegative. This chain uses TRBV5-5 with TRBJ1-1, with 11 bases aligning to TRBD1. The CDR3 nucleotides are TGTGCCAGCAGCAAGACGAGGACAGGGGGCACCAACACTGAAGCTTTCTTT. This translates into CASSKTRTGGTNTEAFF.